This TCR beta chain appears in the sequencing data of a study of cytomegalovirus exposure and HLA in healthy donors. The J segment lost 4 bases and the V segment lost 4 bases, leaving 6 bases of the junction unmatched. CDR3 length: 15 residues. Germline values: CDR1 SGHNT, CDR2 YYREEE (reference sequence). 60 Vbeta and 13 Jbeta primers were used in PCR. Clones were sequenced by immunoSEQ multiplex PCR, and TCRdb holds only the in-frame ones, with some missing. Here the sample spans 100,000 to 150,000 clones, about four fifths being singletons. Material: PBMCs. The receptor was isolated from a man aged 25 to 40 in good health and CMV-seronegative. J is TRBJ1-2 and V is TRBV5-4; 11 bases map to TRBD1. The CDR3 DNA is TGTGCCAGCAGCCCCTGGACAGGGGGCGCCTATGGCTACACCTTC. Its translation is CASSPWTGGAYGYTF.